This T cell receptor beta chain was identified in a study of CD8 T cells in ankylosing spondylitis. Study results and caveats: Typical of ankylosing spondylitis blood, it appeared, was a TCR beta motif of under 10 highly homologous variants. Relatively scarce in peripheral blood, disease-linked clones were CD8+. Significantly higher representation of disease-linked clones was reported for matched ankylosing spondylitis synovial fluid.

Making the TCR beta libraries involved quantitative 5'-RACE with molecular barcodes. TCRdb reprocessed the 5' RACE reads via MiXCR and lists one record per CDR3 protein. The table lists tens of thousands of distinct CDR3 sequences, more than 25% of them singletons. Of note for this clonotype: Its antigen remains unidentified.

The CDR3 has 15 residues. The junction had 8 bases not matched to a gene; V was cut back by 5 bases and J by 7 bases. Germline CDR1 reads DFQATT; CDR2 reads SNEGSKA (reference sequence). The clonotype originates from a male donor with ankylosing spondylitis or in good health (not recorded which). This rearrangement joins TRBV20-1 to TRBJ2-1, with 13 bases aligning to TRBD2. The sequencing sample was made of blood, either unsorted or a sorted T cell fraction (not recorded which). CDR3 in DNA: TGCAGTGCTTTTAGGACTAGCGGGGGTTGGAATGAGCAGTTCTTC. Amino acid sequence: CSAFRTSGGWNEQFF.